This record concerns one T cell receptor (beta chain) sequence. What antigen it recognizes has not been identified. The input lacks base qualities; no much larger clone sits a single base away. The time point label corresponds to: about 28 days (+/-7) after the second vaccine dose. Because spike-specific TCR depth and breadth did not differ between the two schedules, AZD1222 recipients who got a second dose at roughly 4 weeks were pooled with those who got a second dose at roughly 12 weeks. Vaccinee samples came from UK trials COV001 and COV002, including a single-blind randomized controlled phase 2/3 trial of AZD1222 (ChAdOx1 nCoV-19) in healthy adults. Trial participant PBMC samples were collected at day 0 and day 28 after the second dose for TCRbeta chain sequencing. The CDR3 regions of human TCRbeta chains were analyzed by immunosequencing. Processing in the source paper ran as follows. Repertoire TCRs were checked for matches against a reference library of SARS-CoV-2-specific TCRs that had been generated using the MIRA antigen-specificity platform. Breadth meant the fraction of unique TCRs that were SARS-CoV-2-associated, whereas depth meant the fraction of total T cells that were SARS-CoV-2-associated. Using the MIRA data, each spike-specific TCR was assigned both to the spike region to which the TCR was reactive and to a CD4 or CD8 class. Log10-transformed breadth and depth values were compared by one-way ANOVA with Sidak's multiple comparisons tests. The clones in this table, taken by TCRdb from immuneACCESS, are in-frame only. Not every clone is retained; where verified, under half of the shortfall comes from an unresolved V gene, and the cause of the rest is unknown. D and trimming come from the DNA, and the V and J calls and clone size come from that table. The sample table shows approximately 110,000 clones, and about 85% are seen once. The ten largest clones capture less than 2.5% of the sample.

These data belong to a study of T cell responses to AZD1222 COVID-19 vaccine (dated by TCRdb to the early 2020s). In the study overall: TCR sequencing was performed for about 250 trial participants, of whom about 200 were given two doses of AZD1222 and 26 were given two doses of MenACWY control vaccine. Trial participants were enrolled by age into subgroups of 18-55, 56-69 and 70-plus years, and around 150, 28 and 57 TCR-sequenced participants, respectively, were included in these subgroups.

The germline V gene supplies CDR1 SGHVS and CDR2 FQNEAQ. From the cysteine up to the phenylalanine, the CDR3 has a length of 14 residues. Left in the record is the CDR3 DNA by itself, 42 bases read in frame from the first base. The V and J ends are trimmed by 3 bases and 4 bases, leaving 9 bases between them. Overall study outcomes, separate from this receptor: After two AZD1222 doses, spike-specific TCR breadth and depth were significantly higher than at day 0 and than in MenACWY recipients. Reportedly, almost half of the unique spike-specific TCRs recognized epitopes lying outside the regions that are mutated in the B.1.351 and B.1.1.7 variants. Because no day 14 peak-response samples were available, repertoires were characterized only after the peak T cell response. The 56-69-year group was small, and its depth increase did not reach significance, likely because of low power. Participants were mostly white British, with more females than males. The authors suggested clonal diversity may have been underestimated. CD4 TCRs associated with the vaccine covered the entire spike protein, and the dominant responses were in regions 160-218 and 743-854. Only six AZD1222 recipients were SARS-CoV-2 seropositive at baseline, limiting conclusions about previously exposed vaccinees.

The specimen comprised peripheral blood, sampled 28 days after the second AZD1222 dose. This receptor chain uses TRBV7-8 and TRBJ2-2; TRBD1 is a possible D gene, resting on 5 matching bases. The receptor was isolated from an adult who received the AZD1222 COVID-19 vaccine. In nucleotides, the sequence is TGTGCCAGCAGCTTGAGTCAGGGCACCGGGGAGCTGTTTTTT. Its protein product is CASSLSQGTGELFF.